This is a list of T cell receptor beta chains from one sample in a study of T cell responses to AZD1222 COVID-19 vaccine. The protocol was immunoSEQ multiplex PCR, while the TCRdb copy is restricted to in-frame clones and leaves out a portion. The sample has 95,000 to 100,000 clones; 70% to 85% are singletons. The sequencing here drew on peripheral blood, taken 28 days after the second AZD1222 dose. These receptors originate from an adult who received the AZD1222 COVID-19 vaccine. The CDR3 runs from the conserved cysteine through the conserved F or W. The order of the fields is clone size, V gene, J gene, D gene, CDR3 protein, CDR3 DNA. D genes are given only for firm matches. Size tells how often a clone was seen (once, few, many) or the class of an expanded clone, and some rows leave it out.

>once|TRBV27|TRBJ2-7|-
CASSTDYFSYEQYF
TGTGCCTCCAGTACGGACTATTTCTCCTACGAGCAGTACTTC
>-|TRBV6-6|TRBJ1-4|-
CASSPDPTNEKLFF
TGTGCCAGCAGTCCTGATCCAACTAATGAAAAACTGTTTTTT
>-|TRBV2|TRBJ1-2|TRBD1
CASAGGSNGYTF
TGTGCCAGCGCAGGGGGCTCGAATGGCTACACCTTC
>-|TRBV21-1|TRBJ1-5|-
CASSKKGLVIESNQPQHF
TGTGCCAGCAGCAAAAAGGGACTCGTGATCGAAAGCAATCAGCCCCAGCATTTT
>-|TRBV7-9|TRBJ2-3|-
CASSFAGPGGDTQYF
TGTGCCAGCAGTTTTGCGGGCCCCGGGGGAGATACGCAGTATTTT
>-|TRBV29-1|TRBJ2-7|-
CSVLEDTRSYEQYF
TGCAGCGTCCTGGAGGACACCCGCTCCTACGAGCAGTACTTC
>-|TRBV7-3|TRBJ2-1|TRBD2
CASSNVGSSGSSYNEQFF
TGTGCCAGCAGCAACGTAGGGTCTAGCGGGAGCTCCTACAATGAGCAGTTCTTC
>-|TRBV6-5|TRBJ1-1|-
CASNLQGGEAFF
TGTGCCAGCAACCTACAGGGTGGGGAAGCTTTCTTT
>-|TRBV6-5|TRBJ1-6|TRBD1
CASRADRGKNSPLHF
TGTGCCAGCAGAGCAGACAGGGGTAAGAATTCACCCCTCCACTTT
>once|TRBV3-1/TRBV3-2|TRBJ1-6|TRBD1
CASSPLEICRGRNSPLHF
TGTGCCAGCAGCCCACTCGAGATTTGCAGGGGGAGAAATTCACCCCTCCACTTT
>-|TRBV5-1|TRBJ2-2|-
CASSLFMNTGELFF
TGCGCCAGCAGCCTGTTCATGAACACCGGGGAGCTGTTTTTT
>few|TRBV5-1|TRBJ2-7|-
CASSSQGSRSSYEQYF
TGCGCCAGCAGCTCCCAAGGGTCCAGGAGCTCCTACGAGCAGTACTTC
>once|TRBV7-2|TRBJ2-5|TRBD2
CASSPLRLAGEETQYF
TGTGCCAGCAGCCCCCTTAGACTAGCGGGAGAAGAGACCCAGTACTTC
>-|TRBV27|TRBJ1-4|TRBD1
CASRGQGGNEKLFF
TGTGCCAGCAGGGGACAGGGGGGGAATGAAAAACTGTTTTTT